These T cell receptor beta chains were read from a single sample in a study of blood T cell repertoires in COVID-19. Only in-frame clones appear in the TCRdb table, and some are missing; sequencing was by immunoSEQ multiplex PCR. The sample lists over 200,000 clones, 84% occurring once. Sequenced: PBMCs or T cells enriched from blood (not recorded which). These receptors were collected from a man in his sixties who had recovered from COVID-19. Each CDR3 is given with its conserved first and last residue. The D gene is left open where the match is weak. Expanded clones are given a class, and other clones once, few, many or no size at all.

d_gene: .; abundance: .; v_gene: TRBV4-3; j_gene: TRBJ1-2; CDR3aa: CASSQDSGGYNYGYTF; CDR3nt: TGCGCCAGCAGCCAAGATTCCGGGGGTTATAACTATGGCTACACCTTC
d_gene: TRBD2; abundance: .; v_gene: TRBV6-2/TRBV6-3; j_gene: TRBJ2-2; CDR3aa: CASSYSSGGGLNTGELFF; CDR3nt: TGTGCCAGCAGTTACTCCTCTGGCGGGGGGTTGAACACCGGGGAGCTGTTTTTT
d_gene: .; abundance: .; v_gene: TRBV27; j_gene: TRBJ2-5; CDR3aa: CASSGWGQGFLETQYF; CDR3nt: TGTGCCAGCAGCGGGTGGGGGCAGGGGTTTTTAGAGACCCAGTACTTC
d_gene: .; abundance: few; v_gene: TRBV5-1; j_gene: TRBJ1-6; CDR3aa: CASSGALTGFPLERNSPLHF; CDR3nt: TGCGCCAGCAGCGGAGCTTTAACCGGGTTTCCCCTTGAGAGGAATTCACCCCTCCACTTT
d_gene: TRBD1; abundance: once; v_gene: TRBV11-1; j_gene: TRBJ1-2; CDR3aa: CASSPQATGDGYTF; CDR3nt: TGTGCCAGCAGCCCCCAAGCCACAGGGGACGGCTACACCTTC
d_gene: .; abundance: .; v_gene: TRBV14; j_gene: TRBJ2-1; CDR3aa: CASSQIRNRVNSYNEQFF; CDR3nt: TGTGCCAGCAGCCAGATAAGAAACAGGGTCAACTCCTACAATGAGCAGTTCTTC
d_gene: .; abundance: .; v_gene: TRBV6-6; j_gene: TRBJ1-1; CDR3aa: CASSYNVQGSAFF; CDR3nt: TGTGCCAGCAGTTACAACGTACAGGGATCAGCTTTCTTT
d_gene: .; abundance: .; v_gene: TRBV5-1; j_gene: TRBJ1-1; CDR3aa: CASSLGTANTEAFF; CDR3nt: TGCGCCAGCAGCTTGGGGACAGCGAACACTGAAGCTTTCTTT
d_gene: TRBD1; abundance: .; v_gene: TRBV11-1; j_gene: TRBJ2-7; CDR3aa: CASSPGQGTFHEQYF; CDR3nt: TGTGCCAGCAGCCCTGGACAGGGTACCTTCCACGAGCAGTACTTC
d_gene: TRBD2; abundance: once; v_gene: TRBV7-6; j_gene: TRBJ2-2; CDR3aa: CASSSRTSGGTNTGELFF; CDR3nt: TGTGCCAGCAGCTCCCGGACTAGCGGGGGAACGAACACCGGGGAGCTGTTTTTT
d_gene: .; abundance: .; v_gene: TRBV24-1; j_gene: TRBJ2-1; CDR3aa: CATSDLSPNSGQLYNEQFF; CDR3nt: TGTGCCACCAGTGATTTGTCCCCCAACAGCGGTCAACTCTACAATGAGCAGTTCTTC
d_gene: .; abundance: .; v_gene: TRBV3-1/TRBV3-2; j_gene: TRBJ2-2; CDR3aa: CASSYSLFGTNTGELFF; CDR3nt: TGTGCCAGCAGCTATTCGCTATTCGGGACGAACACCGGGGAGCTGTTTTTT
d_gene: TRBD1; abundance: .; v_gene: TRBV7-2; j_gene: TRBJ2-7; CDR3aa: CASSLRVTGAASYEQYF; CDR3nt: TGTGCCAGCAGCTTACGGGTAACAGGGGCCGCCTCCTACGAGCAGTACTTC
d_gene: TRBD1; abundance: .; v_gene: TRBV3-1/TRBV3-2; j_gene: TRBJ1-2; CDR3aa: CASSHALTGANYGYTF; CDR3nt: TGTGCCAGCAGCCACGCGTTGACAGGGGCTAACTATGGCTACACCTTC
d_gene: .; abundance: .; v_gene: TRBV7-2; j_gene: TRBJ2-2; CDR3aa: CASSLGIGQPNTGELFF; CDR3nt: TGTGCCAGCAGCTTAGGGATTGGACAACCGAACACCGGGGAGCTGTTTTTT
d_gene: .; abundance: .; v_gene: TRBV29-1; j_gene: TRBJ1-1; CDR3aa: CSAHQTGANTEAFF; CDR3nt: TGCAGCGCCCACCAGACAGGCGCTAACACTGAAGCTTTCTTT
d_gene: TRBD1; abundance: .; v_gene: TRBV11-3; j_gene: TRBJ2-5; CDR3aa: CASSLVKGRGTETQYF; CDR3nt: TGTGCCAGCAGCTTAGTTAAGGGCAGGGGGACGGAGACCCAGTACTTC
d_gene: .; abundance: .; v_gene: TRBV5-1; j_gene: TRBJ2-7; CDR3aa: CASSSRVPYEQYF; CDR3nt: TGCGCCAGCAGCAGCCGGGTCCCCTACGAGCAGTACTTC
d_gene: .; abundance: .; v_gene: TRBV14; j_gene: TRBJ1-5; CDR3aa: CASSEGGVSNQPQHF; CDR3nt: TGTGCCAGCAGCGAGGGAGGGGTCAGCAATCAGCCCCAGCATTTT
d_gene: .; abundance: .; v_gene: TRBV18; j_gene: TRBJ2-1; CDR3aa: CASSPQQGSRAYNEQFF; CDR3nt: TGTGCCAGCTCACCCCAACAGGGCTCGAGGGCTTACAATGAGCAGTTCTTC
d_gene: .; abundance: .; v_gene: TRBV2; j_gene: TRBJ1-2; CDR3aa: CASRPTTGGYTF; CDR3nt: TGTGCCAGCAGACCCACCACCGGGGGCTACACCTTC
d_gene: TRBD1; abundance: .; v_gene: TRBV6-1; j_gene: TRBJ1-2; CDR3aa: CASSEALLAGQGANYGYTF; CDR3nt: TGTGCCAGCAGTGAAGCGCTTCTTGCAGGACAGGGGGCTAACTATGGCTACACCTTC
d_gene: TRBD2; abundance: once; v_gene: TRBV11-2; j_gene: TRBJ2-1; CDR3aa: CASSAGGRVNEQFF; CDR3nt: TGTGCCAGCAGCGCGGGGGGACGAGTCAATGAGCAGTTCTTC
d_gene: TRBD1; abundance: .; v_gene: TRBV18; j_gene: TRBJ1-2; CDR3aa: CASSRDREDGYTF; CDR3nt: TGTGCCAGCTCACGGGACAGGGAGGATGGCTACACCTTC
d_gene: .; abundance: .; v_gene: TRBV27; j_gene: TRBJ2-1; CDR3aa: CASSSTGTYLIGYNEQFF; CDR3nt: TGTGCCAGCAGTTCGACCGGGACTTACCTTATTGGGTACAATGAGCAGTTCTTC
d_gene: .; abundance: .; v_gene: TRBV3-1/TRBV3-2; j_gene: TRBJ1-6; CDR3aa: CATRKGFSPLHF; CDR3nt: TGTGCCACTCGGAAGGGGTTTTCACCCCTCCACTTT
d_gene: .; abundance: .; v_gene: TRBV24-1; j_gene: TRBJ1-1; CDR3aa: CATSTGRNTEAFF; CDR3nt: TGTGCCACCAGTACAGGGAGGAACACTGAAGCTTTCTTT
d_gene: TRBD2; abundance: .; v_gene: TRBV10-1; j_gene: TRBJ2-5; CDR3aa: CASSPLRGGGQETQYF; CDR3nt: TGCGCCAGTAGCCCCCTCCGCGGGGGGGGCCAAGAGACCCAGTACTTC
d_gene: .; abundance: .; v_gene: TRBV5-1; j_gene: TRBJ1-1; CDR3aa: CASSLGSEFEAFF; CDR3nt: TGCGCCAGCAGCTTGGGATCGGAGTTTGAAGCTTTCTTT
d_gene: TRBD1; abundance: once; v_gene: TRBV2; j_gene: TRBJ2-1; CDR3aa: CASSDSRDRSVNEQFF; CDR3nt: TGTGCCAGCAGTGACTCTAGGGACAGGAGCGTCAATGAGCAGTTCTTC
d_gene: .; abundance: .; v_gene: TRBV7-2; j_gene: TRBJ1-2; CDR3aa: CASSLDAAYILLYGYTF; CDR3nt: TGTGCCAGCAGCTTAGATGCAGCGTATATACTACTCTATGGCTACACCTTC
d_gene: .; abundance: few; v_gene: TRBV7-9; j_gene: TRBJ2-2; CDR3aa: CASSPSGRGPGELFF; CDR3nt: TGTGCCAGCAGCCCTTCAGGAAGGGGTCCCGGGGAGCTGTTTTTT
d_gene: TRBD1; abundance: few; v_gene: TRBV30; j_gene: TRBJ1-4; CDR3aa: CAWSAGTENEKLFF; CDR3nt: TGTGCCTGGAGCGCCGGGACAGAGAATGAAAAACTGTTTTTT
d_gene: TRBD1; abundance: .; v_gene: TRBV29-1; j_gene: TRBJ1-1; CDR3aa: CSAGQGGGTEAFF; CDR3nt: TGCAGCGCCGGACAGGGCGGGGGCACTGAAGCTTTCTTT
d_gene: .; abundance: .; v_gene: TRBV21-1; j_gene: TRBJ1-6; CDR3aa: CARGQQDNSPLHF; CDR3nt: TGTGCCAGAGGACAGCAAGATAATTCACCCCTCCACTTT
d_gene: TRBD1; abundance: .; v_gene: TRBV28; j_gene: TRBJ2-7; CDR3aa: CASSPAGSTGTYEQYF; CDR3nt: TGTGCCAGCAGCCCCGCAGGGTCGACAGGGACCTACGAGCAGTACTTC
d_gene: .; abundance: .; v_gene: TRBV20-1; j_gene: TRBJ2-7; CDR3aa: CSASSGGRYEQYF; CDR3nt: TGCAGTGCTAGTTCAGGGGGGCGCTACGAGCAGTACTTC
d_gene: TRBD1; abundance: few; v_gene: TRBV5-1; j_gene: TRBJ2-3; CDR3aa: CASSPRTGGGGDTQYF; CDR3nt: TGCGCCAGCAGCCCTCGGACAGGGGGCGGCGGGGATACGCAGTATTTT
d_gene: .; abundance: .; v_gene: TRBV7-8; j_gene: TRBJ1-2; CDR3aa: CASSLGRQGGGGYTF; CDR3nt: TGTGCCAGCAGCTTAGGTCGGCAGGGTGGTGGTGGCTACACCTTC
d_gene: TRBD2; abundance: .; v_gene: TRBV30; j_gene: TRBJ2-7; CDR3aa: CAWNPSGIYEQYF; CDR3nt: TGTGCCTGGAATCCTAGCGGAATCTACGAGCAGTACTTC
d_gene: .; abundance: .; v_gene: TRBV2; j_gene: TRBJ2-2; CDR3aa: CASSPRRTIAAGELFF; CDR3nt: TGTGCCAGCAGCCCACGACGGACAATTGCGGCCGGGGAGCTGTTTTTT
d_gene: .; abundance: .; v_gene: TRBV6-6; j_gene: TRBJ2-5; CDR3aa: CASSYSETSAAQYF; CDR3nt: TGTGCCAGCAGTTACTCAGAGACGAGCGCGGCCCAGTACTTC
d_gene: .; abundance: .; v_gene: TRBV4-2; j_gene: TRBJ1-5; CDR3aa: CASSPGGNQPQHF; CDR3nt: TGTGCCAGCAGTCCAGGTGGTAATCAGCCCCAGCATTTT
d_gene: .; abundance: .; v_gene: TRBV11-3; j_gene: TRBJ2-5; CDR3aa: CASSLGSGQETQYF; CDR3nt: TGTGCCAGCAGCTTAGGGTCAGGGCAAGAGACCCAGTACTTC
d_gene: .; abundance: once; v_gene: TRBV7-2; j_gene: TRBJ2-2; CDR3aa: CASSLRAGTGELFF; CDR3nt: TGTGCCAGCAGCCTCAGAGCGGGCACCGGGGAGCTGTTTTTT
d_gene: TRBD1; abundance: .; v_gene: TRBV3-1/TRBV3-2; j_gene: TRBJ2-5; CDR3aa: CASSQDPGGAETQYF; CDR3nt: TGTGCCAGCAGCCAAGATCCAGGGGGCGCGGAGACCCAGTACTTC
d_gene: .; abundance: .; v_gene: TRBV11-2; j_gene: TRBJ2-2; CDR3aa: CASSRVTGELFF; CDR3nt: TGTGCCAGCAGCCGAGTGACCGGGGAGCTGTTTTTT